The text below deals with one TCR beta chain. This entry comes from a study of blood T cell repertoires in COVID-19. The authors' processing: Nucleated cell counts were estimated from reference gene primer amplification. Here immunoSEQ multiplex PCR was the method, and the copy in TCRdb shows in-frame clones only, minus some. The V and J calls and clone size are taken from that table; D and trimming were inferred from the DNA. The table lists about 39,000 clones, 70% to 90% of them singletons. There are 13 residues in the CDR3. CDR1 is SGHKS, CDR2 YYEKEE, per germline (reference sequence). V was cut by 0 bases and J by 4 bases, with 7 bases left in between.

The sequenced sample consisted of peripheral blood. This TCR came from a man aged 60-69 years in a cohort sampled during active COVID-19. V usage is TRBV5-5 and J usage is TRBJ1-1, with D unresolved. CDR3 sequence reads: CASSLETSTEAFF. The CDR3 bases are TGTGCCAGCAGCTTGGAGACTTCCACTGAAGCTTTCTTT.